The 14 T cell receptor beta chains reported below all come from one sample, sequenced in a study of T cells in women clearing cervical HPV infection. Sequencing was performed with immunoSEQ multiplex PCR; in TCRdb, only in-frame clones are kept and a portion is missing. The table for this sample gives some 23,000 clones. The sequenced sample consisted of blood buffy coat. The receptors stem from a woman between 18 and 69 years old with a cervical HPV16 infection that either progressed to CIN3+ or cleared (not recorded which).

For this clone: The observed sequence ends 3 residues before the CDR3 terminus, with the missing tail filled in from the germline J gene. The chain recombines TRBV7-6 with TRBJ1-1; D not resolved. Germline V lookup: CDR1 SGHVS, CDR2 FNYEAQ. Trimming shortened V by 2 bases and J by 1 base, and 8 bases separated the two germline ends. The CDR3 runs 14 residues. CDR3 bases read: TGTGCCAGCAGCTTAAGCCCAGGGAACACTGAA. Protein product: CASSLSPGNTE. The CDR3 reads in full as CASSLSPGNTEAFF.

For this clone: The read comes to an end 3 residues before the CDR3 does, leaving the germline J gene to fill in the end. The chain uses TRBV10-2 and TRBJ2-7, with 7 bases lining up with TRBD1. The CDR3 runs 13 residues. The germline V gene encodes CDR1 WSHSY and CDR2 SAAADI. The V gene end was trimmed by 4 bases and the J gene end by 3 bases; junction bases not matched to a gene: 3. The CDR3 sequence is CASSVGQNYEQYF. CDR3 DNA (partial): TGCGCCAGCAGTGTGGGACAGAACTACGAG.

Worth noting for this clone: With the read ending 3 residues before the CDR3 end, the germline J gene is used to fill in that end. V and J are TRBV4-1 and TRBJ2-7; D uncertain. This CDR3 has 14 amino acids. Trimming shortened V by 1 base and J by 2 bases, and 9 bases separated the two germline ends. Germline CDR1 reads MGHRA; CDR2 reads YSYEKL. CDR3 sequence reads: CASSQGARTYEQYF. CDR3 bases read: TGCGCCAGCAGCCAAGGGGCCAGGACCTACGAG.

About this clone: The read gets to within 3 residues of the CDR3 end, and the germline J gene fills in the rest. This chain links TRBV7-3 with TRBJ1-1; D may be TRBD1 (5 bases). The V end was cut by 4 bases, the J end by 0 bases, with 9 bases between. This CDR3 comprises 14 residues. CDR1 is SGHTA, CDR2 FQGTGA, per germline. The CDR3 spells CASSYDSMNTEAFF. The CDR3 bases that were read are TGTGCCAGCAGCTACGACAGCATGAACACTGAA. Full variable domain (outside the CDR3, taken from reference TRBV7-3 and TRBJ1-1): GAGVSQTPSNKVTEKGKYVELRCDPISGHTALYWYRQSLGQGPEFLIYFQGTGAADDSGLPNDRFFAVRPEGSVSTLKIQRTERGDSAVYLCASSYDSMNTEAFFGQGTRLTVV.

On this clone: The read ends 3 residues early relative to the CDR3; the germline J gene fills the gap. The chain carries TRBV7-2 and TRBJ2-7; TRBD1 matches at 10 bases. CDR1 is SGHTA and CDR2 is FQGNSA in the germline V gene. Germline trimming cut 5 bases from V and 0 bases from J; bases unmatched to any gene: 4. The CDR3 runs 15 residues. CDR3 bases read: TGTGCCAGCAGCCCCCGACAGGGGGCCTCCTACGAG. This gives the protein CASSPRQGASYE. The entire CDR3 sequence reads CASSPRQGASYEQYF. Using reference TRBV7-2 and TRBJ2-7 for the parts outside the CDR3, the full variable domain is GAGVSQSPSNKVTEKGKDVELRCDPISGHTALYWYRQSLGQGLEFLIYFQGNSAPDKSGLPSDRFSAERTGGSVSTLTIQRTQQEDSAVYLCASSPRQGASYEQYFGPGTRLTVT.

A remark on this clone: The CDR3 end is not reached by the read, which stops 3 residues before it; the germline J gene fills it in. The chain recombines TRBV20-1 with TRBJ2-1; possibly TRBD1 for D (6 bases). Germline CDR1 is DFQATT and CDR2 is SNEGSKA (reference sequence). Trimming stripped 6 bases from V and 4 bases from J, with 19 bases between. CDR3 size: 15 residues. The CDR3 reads CSAYRAVGFYNEQFF. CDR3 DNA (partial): TGCAGTGCCTACAGGGCCGTGGGGTTTTACAATGAG.

CDR3 region: CASTDLAGVTDTQYF. CDR3 DNA, as far as it was read: TGCGCCAGCACCGACTTAGCGGGAGTCACAGATACG. The V call is TRBV5-1, the J call TRBJ2-3; 9 nucleotides agree with TRBD2. The read finishes 3 residues shy of the CDR3 end, and the germline J gene is used to complete it. The CDR3 is made up of 15 amino acids. J gave up 2 bases and V 6 bases, and 7 bases lay outside the gene matches. CDR1 is SGHRS and CDR2 is YFSETQ in the germline V gene.

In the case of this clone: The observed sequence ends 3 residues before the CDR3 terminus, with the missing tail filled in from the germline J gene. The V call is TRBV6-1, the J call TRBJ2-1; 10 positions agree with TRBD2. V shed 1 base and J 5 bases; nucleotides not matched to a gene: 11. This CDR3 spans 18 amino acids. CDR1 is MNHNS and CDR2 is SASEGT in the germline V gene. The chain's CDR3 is CASSEDLAAGGTNNEQFF. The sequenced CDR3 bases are TGTGCCAGCAGTGAAGACCTTGCAGCGGGAGGGACGAACAATGAG.

CDR3 bases read: TGTGCCAGCTCACCTCAGGGGGCTGCGGAGACA. Amino acids: CASSPQGAAET. In full, the CDR3 is CASSPQGAAETAFF. The genes are TRBV18 and TRBJ1-1; 8 bases are a match to TRBD1. The read terminates 3 residues before the CDR3 end, so the remaining end is supplied by the germline J gene. Per germline, CDR1 KGHSH and CDR2 LQKENI. The CDR3 runs 14 residues.

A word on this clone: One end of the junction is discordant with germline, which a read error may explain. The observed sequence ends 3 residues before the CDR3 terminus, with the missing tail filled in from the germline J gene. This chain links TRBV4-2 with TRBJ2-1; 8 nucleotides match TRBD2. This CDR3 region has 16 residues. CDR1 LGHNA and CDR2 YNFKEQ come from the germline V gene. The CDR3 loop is CASSQGRGGFHNEQFF. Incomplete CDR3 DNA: TGCGCCAGCAGCCAAGGTCGGGGGGGTTTCCACAATGAG.

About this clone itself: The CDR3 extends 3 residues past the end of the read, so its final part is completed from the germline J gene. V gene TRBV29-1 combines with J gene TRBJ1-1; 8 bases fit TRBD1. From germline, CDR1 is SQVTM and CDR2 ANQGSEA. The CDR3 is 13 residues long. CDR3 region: CSAWGQALGGAFF. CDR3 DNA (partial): TGCAGCGCCTGGGGACAGGCTTTAGGCGGA. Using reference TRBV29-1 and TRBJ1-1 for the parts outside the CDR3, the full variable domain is SAVISQKPSRDICQRGTSLTIQCQVDSQVTMMFWYRQQPGQSLTLIATANQGSEATYESGFVIDKFPISRPNLTFSTLTVSNMSPEDSSIYLCSAWGQALGGAFFGQGTRLTVV.

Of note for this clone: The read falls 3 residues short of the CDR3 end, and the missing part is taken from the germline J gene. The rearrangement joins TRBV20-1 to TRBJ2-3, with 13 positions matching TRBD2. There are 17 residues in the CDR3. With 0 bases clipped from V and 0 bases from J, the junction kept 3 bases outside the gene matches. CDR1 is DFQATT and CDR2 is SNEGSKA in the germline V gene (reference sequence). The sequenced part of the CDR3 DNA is TGCAGTGCTAGAGACTTACTAGCGGGAGGGAGCACAGATACG. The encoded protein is CSARDLLAGGSTDT. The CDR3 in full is CSARDLLAGGSTDTQYF.

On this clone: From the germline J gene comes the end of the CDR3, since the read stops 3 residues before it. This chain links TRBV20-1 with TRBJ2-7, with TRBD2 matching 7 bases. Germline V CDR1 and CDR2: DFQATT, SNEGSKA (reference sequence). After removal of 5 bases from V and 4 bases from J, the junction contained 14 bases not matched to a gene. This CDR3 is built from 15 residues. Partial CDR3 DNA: TGCAGTGCTCCCTCTGGGGCTAGCGGATTATACGAG. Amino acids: CSAPSGASGLYE. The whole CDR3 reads CSAPSGASGLYEQYF.

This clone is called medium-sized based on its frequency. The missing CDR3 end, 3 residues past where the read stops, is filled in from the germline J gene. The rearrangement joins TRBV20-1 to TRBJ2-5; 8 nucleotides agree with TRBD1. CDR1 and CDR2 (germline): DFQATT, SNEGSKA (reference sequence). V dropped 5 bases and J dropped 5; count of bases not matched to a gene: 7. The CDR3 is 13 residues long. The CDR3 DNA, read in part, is TGCAGTGCTTTACAGGGGGGTAGGGAGACC. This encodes CSALQGGRET. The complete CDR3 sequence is CSALQGGRETQYF.